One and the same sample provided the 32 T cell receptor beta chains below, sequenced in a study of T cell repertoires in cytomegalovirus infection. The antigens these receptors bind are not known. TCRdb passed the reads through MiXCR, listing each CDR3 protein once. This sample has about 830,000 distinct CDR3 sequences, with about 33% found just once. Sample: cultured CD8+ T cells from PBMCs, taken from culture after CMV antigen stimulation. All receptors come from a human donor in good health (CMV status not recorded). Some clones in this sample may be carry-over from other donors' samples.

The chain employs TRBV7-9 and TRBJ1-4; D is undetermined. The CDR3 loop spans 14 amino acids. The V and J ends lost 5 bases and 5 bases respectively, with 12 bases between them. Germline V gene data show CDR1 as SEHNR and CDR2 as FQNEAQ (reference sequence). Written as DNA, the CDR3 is TGTGCCAGCAGCCCGCCGGACGGAAATGAAAAACTGTTTTTT. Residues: CASSPPDGNEKLFF.

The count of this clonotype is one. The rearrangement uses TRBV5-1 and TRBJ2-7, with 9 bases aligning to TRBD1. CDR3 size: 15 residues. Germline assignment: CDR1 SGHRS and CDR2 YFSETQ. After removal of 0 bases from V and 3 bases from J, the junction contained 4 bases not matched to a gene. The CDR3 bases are TGCGCCAGCAGCTTGGTTAGGACAGGGGACTACGAGCAGTACTTC. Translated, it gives CASSLVRTGDYEQYF.

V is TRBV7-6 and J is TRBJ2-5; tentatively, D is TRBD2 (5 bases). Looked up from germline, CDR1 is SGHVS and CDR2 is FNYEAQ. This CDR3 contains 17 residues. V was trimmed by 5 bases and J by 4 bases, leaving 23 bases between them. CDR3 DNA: TGTGCCAGCAGCACCCGAGGGCCGGCCGCCTTTGGAGAGACCCAGTACTTC. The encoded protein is CASSTRGPAAFGETQYF.

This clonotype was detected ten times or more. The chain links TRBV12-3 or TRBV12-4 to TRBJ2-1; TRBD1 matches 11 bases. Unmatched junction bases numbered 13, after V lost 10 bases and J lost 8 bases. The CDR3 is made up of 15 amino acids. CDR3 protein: CATQTGTGGWDEQFF. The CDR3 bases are TGTGCCACCCAAACCGGGACAGGGGGTTGGGATGAGCAGTTCTTC.

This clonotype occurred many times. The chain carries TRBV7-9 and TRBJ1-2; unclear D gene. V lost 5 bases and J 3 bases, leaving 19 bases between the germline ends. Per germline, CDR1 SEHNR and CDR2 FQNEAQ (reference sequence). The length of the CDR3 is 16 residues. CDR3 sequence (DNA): TGTGCCAGCAGCCCCGCCGGTGGCGGCGGCGACTATGGCTACACCTTC. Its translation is CASSPAGGGGDYGYTF.

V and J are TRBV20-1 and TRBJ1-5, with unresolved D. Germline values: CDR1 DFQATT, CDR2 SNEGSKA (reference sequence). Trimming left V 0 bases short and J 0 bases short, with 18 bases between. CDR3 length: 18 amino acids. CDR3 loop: CSARDRSGGPHSNQPQHF. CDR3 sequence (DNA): TGCAGTGCTAGAGATAGGTCGGGTGGACCCCATAGCAATCAGCCCCAGCATTTT.

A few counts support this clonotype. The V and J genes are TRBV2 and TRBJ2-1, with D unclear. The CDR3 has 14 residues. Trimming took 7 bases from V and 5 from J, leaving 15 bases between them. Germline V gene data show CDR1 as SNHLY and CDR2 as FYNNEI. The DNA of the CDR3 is TGTGCCAGCATCACGAGACAAGTGAACAATGAGCAGTTCTTC. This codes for CASITRQVNNEQFF.

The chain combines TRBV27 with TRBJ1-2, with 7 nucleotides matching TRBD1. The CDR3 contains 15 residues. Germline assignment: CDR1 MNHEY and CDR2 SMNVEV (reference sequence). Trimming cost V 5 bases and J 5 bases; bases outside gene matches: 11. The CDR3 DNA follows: TGTGCCAGCAGTCCCCAGGGACAGTGGGTGTATGGCTACACCTTC. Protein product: CASSPQGQWVYGYTF.

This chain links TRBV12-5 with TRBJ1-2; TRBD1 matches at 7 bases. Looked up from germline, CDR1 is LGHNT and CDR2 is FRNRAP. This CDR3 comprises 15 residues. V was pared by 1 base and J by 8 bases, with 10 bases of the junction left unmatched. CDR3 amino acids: CASGLDPRRGGGYTF. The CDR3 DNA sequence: TGTGCTAGTGGTTTGGATCCCCGCAGGGGGGGGGGCTACACCTTC.

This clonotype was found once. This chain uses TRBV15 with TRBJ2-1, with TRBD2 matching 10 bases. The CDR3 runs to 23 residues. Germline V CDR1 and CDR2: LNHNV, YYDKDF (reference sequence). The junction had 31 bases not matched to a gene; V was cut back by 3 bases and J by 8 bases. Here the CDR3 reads CATSSLGFTERGITSGGGYEQFF. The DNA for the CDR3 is TGTGCCACCAGCAGCCTCGGTTTTACTGAAAGAGGGATCACCAGCGGGGGGGGTTATGAGCAGTTCTTC.

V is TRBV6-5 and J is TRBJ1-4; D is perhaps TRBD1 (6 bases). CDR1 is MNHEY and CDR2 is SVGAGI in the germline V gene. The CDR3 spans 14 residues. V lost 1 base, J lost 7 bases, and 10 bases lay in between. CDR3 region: CASSYFRGGEKLFF. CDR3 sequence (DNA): TGTGCCAGCAGTTACTTCAGGGGAGGTGAAAAACTGTTTTTT.

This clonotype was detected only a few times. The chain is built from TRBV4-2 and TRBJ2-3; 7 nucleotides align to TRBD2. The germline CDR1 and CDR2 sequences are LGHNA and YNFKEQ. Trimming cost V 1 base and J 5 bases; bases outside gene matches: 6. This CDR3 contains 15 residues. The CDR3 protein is CASSQGEGLVDTQYF. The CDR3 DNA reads TGTGCCAGCAGCCAAGGGGAGGGGCTGGTAGATACGCAGTATTTT.

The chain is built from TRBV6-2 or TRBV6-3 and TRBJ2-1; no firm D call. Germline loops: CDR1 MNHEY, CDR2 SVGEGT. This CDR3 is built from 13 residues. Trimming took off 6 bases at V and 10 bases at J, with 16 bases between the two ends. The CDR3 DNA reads TGTGCCAGCAGCCGCGGCCAATTTAACGAGCAGTTCTTC. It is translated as CASSRGQFNEQFF.

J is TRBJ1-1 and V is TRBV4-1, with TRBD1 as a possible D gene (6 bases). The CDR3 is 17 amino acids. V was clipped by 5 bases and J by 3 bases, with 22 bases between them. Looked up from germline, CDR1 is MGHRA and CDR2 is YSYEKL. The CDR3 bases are TGCGCCAGCAGCGAAGGGTGGGGGCTGGGAGAGGACACTGAAGCTTTCTTT. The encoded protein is CASSEGWGLGEDTEAFF.

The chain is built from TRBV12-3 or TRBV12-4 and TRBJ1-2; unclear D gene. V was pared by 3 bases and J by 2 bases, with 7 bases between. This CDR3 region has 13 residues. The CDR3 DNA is TGTGCCAGCAGTTTCAGACTGAACTATGGCTACACCTTC. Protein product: CASSFRLNYGYTF.

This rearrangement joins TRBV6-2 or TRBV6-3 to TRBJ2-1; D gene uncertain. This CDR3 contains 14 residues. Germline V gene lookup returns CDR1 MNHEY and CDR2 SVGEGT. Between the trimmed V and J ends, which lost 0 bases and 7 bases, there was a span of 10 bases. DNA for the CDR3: TGTGCCAGCAGTTACTCGGGCCAGAGGAATGAGCAGTTCTTC. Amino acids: CASSYSGQRNEQFF.

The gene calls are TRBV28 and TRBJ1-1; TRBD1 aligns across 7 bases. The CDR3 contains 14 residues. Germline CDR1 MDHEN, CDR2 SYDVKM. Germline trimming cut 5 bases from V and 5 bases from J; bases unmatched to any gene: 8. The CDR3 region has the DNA TGTGCCAGCAGTCCCCCGACAGGGAGGACTGAAGCTTTCTTT. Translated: CASSPPTGRTEAFF. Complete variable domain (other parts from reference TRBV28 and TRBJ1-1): DVKVTQSSRYLVKRTGEKVFLECVQDMDHENMFWYRQDPGLGLRLIYFSYDVKMKEKGDIPEGYSVSREKKERFSLILESASTNQTSMYLCASSPPTGRTEAFFGQGTRLTVV.

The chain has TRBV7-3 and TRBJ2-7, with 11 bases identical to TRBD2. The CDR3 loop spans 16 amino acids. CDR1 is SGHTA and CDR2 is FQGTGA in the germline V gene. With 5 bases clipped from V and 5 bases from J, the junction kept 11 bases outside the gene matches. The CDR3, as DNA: TGTGCCAGCAGCACCCTACTAGCGGGGGTACGTGACGAGCAGTACGTC. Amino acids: CASSTLLAGVRDEQYV.

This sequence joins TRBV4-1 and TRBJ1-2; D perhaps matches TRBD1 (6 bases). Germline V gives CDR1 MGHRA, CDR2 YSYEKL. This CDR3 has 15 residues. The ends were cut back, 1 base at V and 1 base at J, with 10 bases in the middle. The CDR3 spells CASSQGQELNYGYTF. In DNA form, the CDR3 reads TGCGCCAGCAGCCAAGGACAGGAACTTAACTATGGCTACACCTTC.

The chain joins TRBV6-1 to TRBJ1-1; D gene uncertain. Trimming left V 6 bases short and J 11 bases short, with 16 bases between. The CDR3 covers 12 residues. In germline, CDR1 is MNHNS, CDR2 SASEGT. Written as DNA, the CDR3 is TGTGCCAGCAGCTTTCTTTTTGAGGAGGCTTTCTTT. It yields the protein CASSFLFEEAFF.

The CDR3 DNA follows: TGTGCCAGCAGTACTGGACAGGGGGCCGCACGGGAGACCCAGTACTTC. Its translation: CASSTGQGAARETQYF. The chain couples TRBV6-2 or TRBV6-3 to TRBJ2-5; 11 bases match TRBD1. Germline V CDR1 and CDR2: MNHEY, SVGEGT. CDR3 size: 16 residues. The J segment lost 5 bases and the V segment lost 5 bases, leaving 10 bases of the junction unmatched.

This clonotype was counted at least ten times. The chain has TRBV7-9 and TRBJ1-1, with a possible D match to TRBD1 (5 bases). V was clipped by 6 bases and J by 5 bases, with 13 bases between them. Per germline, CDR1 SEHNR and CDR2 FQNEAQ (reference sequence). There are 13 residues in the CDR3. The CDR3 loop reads CASRGPGWTEAFF. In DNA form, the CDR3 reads TGTGCCAGCAGGGGACCAGGGTGGACTGAAGCTTTCTTT.

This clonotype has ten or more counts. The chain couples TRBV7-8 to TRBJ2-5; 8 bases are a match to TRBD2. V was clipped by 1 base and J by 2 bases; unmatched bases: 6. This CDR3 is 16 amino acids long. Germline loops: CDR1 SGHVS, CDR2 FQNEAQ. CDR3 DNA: TGTGCCAGCAGCTTAGGGACTAGCCCAAATCAAGAGACCCAGTACTTC. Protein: CASSLGTSPNQETQYF.

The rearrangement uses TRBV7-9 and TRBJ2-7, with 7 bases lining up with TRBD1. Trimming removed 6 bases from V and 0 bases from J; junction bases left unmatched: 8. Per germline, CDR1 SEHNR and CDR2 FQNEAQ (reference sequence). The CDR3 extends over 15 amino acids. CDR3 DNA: TGTGCCAGCAGGCCCGGGACAGCGAGCTCCTACGAGCAGTACTTC. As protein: CASRPGTASSYEQYF.

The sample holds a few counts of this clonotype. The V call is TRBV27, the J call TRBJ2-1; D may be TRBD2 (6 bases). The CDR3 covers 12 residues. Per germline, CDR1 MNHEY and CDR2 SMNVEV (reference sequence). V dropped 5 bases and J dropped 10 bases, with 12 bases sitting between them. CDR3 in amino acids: CASSPRTIEQFF. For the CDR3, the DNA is TGTGCCAGCAGTCCAAGGACTATAGAGCAGTTCTTC.

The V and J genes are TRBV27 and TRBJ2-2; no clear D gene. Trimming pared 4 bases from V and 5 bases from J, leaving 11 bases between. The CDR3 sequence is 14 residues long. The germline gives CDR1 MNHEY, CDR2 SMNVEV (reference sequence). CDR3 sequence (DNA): TGTGCCAGCAGTTCCTGGACGGAAACCGGGGAGCTGTTTTTT. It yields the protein CASSSWTETGELFF.

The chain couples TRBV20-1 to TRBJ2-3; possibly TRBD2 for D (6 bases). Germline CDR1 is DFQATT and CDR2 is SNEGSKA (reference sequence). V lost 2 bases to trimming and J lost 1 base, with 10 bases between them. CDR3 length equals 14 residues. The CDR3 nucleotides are TGCAGTGCTAGAAGGGCGGGGCGCACAGATACGCAGTATTTT. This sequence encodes CSARRAGRTDTQYF.

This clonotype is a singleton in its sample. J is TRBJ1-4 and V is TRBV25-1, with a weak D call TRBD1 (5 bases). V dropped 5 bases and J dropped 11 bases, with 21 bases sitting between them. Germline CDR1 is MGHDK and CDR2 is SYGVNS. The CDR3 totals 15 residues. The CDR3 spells CASSFPRQSSLKLFF. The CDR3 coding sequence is TGTGCCAGCAGTTTCCCCAGACAGTCCTCCCTTAAACTGTTTTTT.

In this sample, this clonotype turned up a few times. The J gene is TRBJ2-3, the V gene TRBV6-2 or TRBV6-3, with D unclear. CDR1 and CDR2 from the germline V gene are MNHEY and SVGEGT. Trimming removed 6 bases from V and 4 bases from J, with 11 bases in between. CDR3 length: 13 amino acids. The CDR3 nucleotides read TGTGCCAGCAGCCTCGTGGTAGCAGATACGCAGTATTTT. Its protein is CASSLVVADTQYF.

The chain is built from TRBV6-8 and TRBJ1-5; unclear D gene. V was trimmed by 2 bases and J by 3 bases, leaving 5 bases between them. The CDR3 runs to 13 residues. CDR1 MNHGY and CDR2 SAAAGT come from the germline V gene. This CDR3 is CASSYELNQPQHF. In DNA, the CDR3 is TGTGCCAGCAGTTACGAGCTCAATCAGCCCCAGCATTTT.

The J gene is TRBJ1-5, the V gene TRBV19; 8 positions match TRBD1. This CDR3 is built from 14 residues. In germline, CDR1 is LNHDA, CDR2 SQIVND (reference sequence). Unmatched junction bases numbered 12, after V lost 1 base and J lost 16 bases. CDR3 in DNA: TGTGCCAGTAGTATAGGGTATGGACAGGGCATTCAACATTTT. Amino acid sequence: CASSIGYGQGIQHF.

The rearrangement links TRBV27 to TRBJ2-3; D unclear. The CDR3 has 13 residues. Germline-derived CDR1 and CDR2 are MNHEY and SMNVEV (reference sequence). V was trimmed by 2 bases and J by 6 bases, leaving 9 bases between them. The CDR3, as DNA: TGTGCCAGCAGTTTACCGTATGGGGATACGCAGTATTTT. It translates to CASSLPYGDTQYF.